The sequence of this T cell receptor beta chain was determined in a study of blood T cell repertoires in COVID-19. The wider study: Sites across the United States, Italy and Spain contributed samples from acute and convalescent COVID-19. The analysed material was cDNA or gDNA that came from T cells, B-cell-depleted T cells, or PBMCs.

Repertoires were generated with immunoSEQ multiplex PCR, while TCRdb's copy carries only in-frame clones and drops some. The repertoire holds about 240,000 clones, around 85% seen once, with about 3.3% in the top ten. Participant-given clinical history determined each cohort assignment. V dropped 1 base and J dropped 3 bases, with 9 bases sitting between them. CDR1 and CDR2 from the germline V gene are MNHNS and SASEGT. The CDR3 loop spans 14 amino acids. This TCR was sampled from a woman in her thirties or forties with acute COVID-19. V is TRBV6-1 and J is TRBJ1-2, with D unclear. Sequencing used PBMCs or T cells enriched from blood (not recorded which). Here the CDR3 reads CASSEGGRDYGYTF. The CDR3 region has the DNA TGTGCCAGCAGTGAAGGCGGTCGCGACTATGGCTACACCTTC.